These 10 T cell receptor beta chains originate from one sample sequenced in a study of blood T cell repertoires in COVID-19. Sequencing used immunoSEQ multiplex PCR; TCRdb keeps in-frame clones, though not all of them. The table lists about 140,000 clones, about 86% of them singletons. The sample was peripheral blood. The receptors here all came from a human donor in a cohort sampled during active COVID-19.

The chain links TRBV10-3 to TRBJ2-2; 11 bases fit TRBD2. Germline V gene data show CDR1 as ENHRY and CDR2 as SYGVKD. The J segment lost 10 bases and the V segment lost 7 bases, leaving 11 bases of the junction unmatched. The CDR3 has 15 amino acids. Here the CDR3 DNA reads TGTGCCATCACTACTAGCGGGAGCCCAATCCCGGAGCTGTTTTTT. Protein: CAITTSGSPIPELFF.

This clone has only one observation. The chain couples TRBV29-1 to TRBJ2-7, with 8 bases identical to TRBD1. CDR1 and CDR2 from the germline V gene are SQVTM and ANQGSEA. This CDR3 has 16 residues. Trimming cost V 3 bases and J 4 bases; bases outside gene matches: 14. CDR3 sequence: CSVDPGIGTGQYEQYF. As DNA, the CDR3 is TGCAGCGTTGATCCCGGGATCGGGACAGGACAATACGAGCAGTACTTC.

This clone was seen a single time. V usage is TRBV9 and J usage is TRBJ2-3; D is unresolved. V dropped 0 bases and J dropped 8 bases, with 19 bases sitting between them. Germline CDR1 and CDR2: SGDLS and YYNGEE. This CDR3 is 16 amino acids long. CDR3 in DNA: TGTGCCAGCAGCGTAGAGGCCCTTCCTAGTCAAGGTACGCAGTATTTT. Amino acid sequence: CASSVEALPSQGTQYF.

The J gene is TRBJ2-5, the V gene TRBV7-3, with D possibly matching TRBD2 (6 bases). Per the germline V gene, CDR1 is SGHTA and CDR2 is FQGTGA. This CDR3 contains 14 residues. V was shortened by 5 bases and J by 5 bases, with 15 bases between the two germline ends. The chain's CDR3 is CASSPGGGGETQYF. The CDR3 DNA sequence: TGTGCCAGCAGCCCCGGGGGAGGTGGCGAGACCCAGTACTTC.

As regards this clone: At one boundary the junction diverges from the germline segment, which might be a read error. The rearrangement joins TRBV10-3 to TRBJ1-1, with D uncertain. Germline V gene lookup returns CDR1 ENHRY and CDR2 SYGVKD. This CDR3 contains 12 residues. The CDR3 region has the DNA TGTGCCATCAGTGAGTCTGGTCAGGCTCAAAACTTT. Its protein is CAISESGQAQNF.

This clone was seen a few times. The chain carries TRBV7-2 and TRBJ1-5; D may be TRBD1 (5 bases). Germline CDR1 SGHTA, CDR2 FQGNSA. Trimming left V 5 bases short and J 2 bases short, with 13 bases between. The CDR3 has 15 amino acids. As DNA, the CDR3 is TGTGCCAGCAGCCCAAGGACGGGGGGCAATCAGCCCCAGCATTTT. It translates to CASSPRTGGNQPQHF.

This clone was seen once. The chain employs TRBV11-2 and TRBJ2-3; TRBD1 aligns across 8 bases. V was clipped by 5 bases and J by 2 bases; unmatched bases: 6. Germline CDR1 is SGHAT and CDR2 is FQNNGV. The CDR3 is 15 amino acids. Here the CDR3 reads CASSQTGVHTDTQYF. The CDR3 DNA follows: TGTGCCAGCAGCCAGACAGGGGTCCACACAGATACGCAGTATTTT.

This sequence joins TRBV6-5 and TRBJ2-7; 7 bases fit TRBD1. V lost 4 bases to trimming and J lost 0 bases; unmatched junction nucleotides: 9. CDR1 is MNHEY, CDR2 SVGAGI, per germline. The CDR3 covers 16 residues. CDR3 sequence: CASSSPTDRYSYEQYF. The CDR3 coding sequence is TGTGCCAGCAGTTCGCCGACGGACAGGTACTCCTACGAGCAGTACTTC.

The genes are TRBV6-6 and TRBJ1-5, with D possibly TRBD1 on 6 matching bases. Deletions cut 6 bases from V and 4 bases from J, with 19 bases between. The germline V gene has CDR1 MNHNY and CDR2 SVGAGI (reference sequence). CDR3 length: 16 residues. The CDR3 coding sequence is TGTGCCAGCAGAGCAAATCCGGGACAACTTAATCAGCCCCAGCATTTT. Translating gives CASRANPGQLNQPQHF.

The gene calls are TRBV20-1 and TRBJ1-1; D might be TRBD1 (6 bases). The CDR3 covers 10 residues. Germline loops: CDR1 DFQATT, CDR2 SNEGSKA (reference sequence). V was clipped by 6 bases and J by 8 bases, with 10 bases between them. The CDR3 nucleotides are TGCAGTGCGTCCGACAGGGAAGCTTTCTTT. It yields the protein CSASDREAFF.